This TCR beta chain emerged from a study of blood T cell repertoires in COVID-19. Study-level information: Specimens from acute and convalescent COVID-19 originated in the United States, Italy and Spain. Sources were T cells, B-cell-depleted T cells, or PBMCs; the material itself was cDNA or gDNA.

V was cut by 3 bases and J by 0 bases, with 12 bases left in between. The CDR3 contains 16 residues. Per germline, CDR1 KGHDR and CDR2 SFDVKD. As processed by the authors: Estimation of nucleated cell counts was performed using reference gene primer amplification. Only in-frame clones appear in the TCRdb table, and some are missing; sequencing was by immunoSEQ multiplex PCR. V and J calls and clone size are given by that table; D and trimming were obtained from the DNA. The profile shows fewer than 150,000 clones, about 72% of them singletons. This clone was seen only once. The sample consisted of peripheral blood. The sequence came from a man in his fifties or sixties who had recovered from COVID-19. The chain uses TRBV24-1 and TRBJ2-3; D possibly corresponds to TRBD1 (5 bases). This chain's CDR3 is CATSDRDRDSTDTQYF. DNA of the CDR3: TGTGCCACCAGTGATCGCGACAGAGATAGCACAGATACGCAGTATTTT.